Listed below are T cell receptor beta chains from one sample, sequenced in a study of blood T cell repertoires in COVID-19. Some clones are missing from TCRdb's copy, which holds only in-frame ones; the method was immunoSEQ multiplex PCR. The data hold 72,000 or so clones, with around nine tenths observed a single time. Sequencing used peripheral blood. These receptors originate from an older woman with acute or convalescent COVID-19. Both conserved end residues are part of each CDR3. D genes are given only for firm matches. Size tells how often a clone was seen (once, few, many) or the class of an expanded clone, and some rows leave it out.

CDR3aa: CASSLEAAGFTF
CDR3nt: TGTGCCAGCAGCTTAGAGGCCGCAGGCTTCACCTTC
d_gene: NA
abundance: NA
j_gene: TRBJ1-2
v_gene: TRBV11-2

CDR3aa: CASSFRQGRTNEKLFF
CDR3nt: TGCGCCAGCAGCTTTCGACAGGGTCGGACTAATGAAAAACTGTTTTTT
d_gene: TRBD1
abundance: few
j_gene: TRBJ1-4
v_gene: TRBV4-1

CDR3aa: CASSYSARGGTYEQYF
CDR3nt: TGTGCCAGCAGTTACTCGGCCCGGGGAGGGACCTACGAGCAGTACTTC
d_gene: TRBD2
abundance: NA
j_gene: TRBJ2-7
v_gene: TRBV6-6

CDR3aa: CATSDRSGGTDTQYF
CDR3nt: TGTGCCACCAGTGATCGGTCCGGGGGCACAGATACGCAGTATTTT
d_gene: NA
abundance: NA
j_gene: TRBJ2-3
v_gene: TRBV24-1

CDR3aa: CASSESGYNQPQHF
CDR3nt: TGTGCCAGCAGTGAATCAGGATACAATCAGCCCCAGCATTTT
d_gene: NA
abundance: NA
j_gene: TRBJ1-5
v_gene: TRBV25-1

CDR3aa: CASSYGQPNYGYTF
CDR3nt: TGCGCCAGCAGCTATGGACAGCCCAACTATGGCTACACCTTC
d_gene: NA
abundance: once
j_gene: TRBJ1-2
v_gene: TRBV5-1

CDR3aa: CASSSLQGRNTEAFF
CDR3nt: TGTGCCAGCAGCTCCTTACAGGGAAGAAACACTGAAGCTTTCTTT
d_gene: NA
abundance: NA
j_gene: TRBJ1-1
v_gene: TRBV5-6

CDR3aa: CASSPRQSTDTQYF
CDR3nt: TGTGCCAGCTCGCCGAGACAGTCCACAGATACGCAGTATTTT
d_gene: NA
abundance: NA
j_gene: TRBJ2-3
v_gene: TRBV18

CDR3aa: CASSALPGNNQPQHF
CDR3nt: TGTGCCAGCAGTGCATTACCAGGAAACAATCAGCCCCAGCATTTT
d_gene: NA
abundance: NA
j_gene: TRBJ1-5
v_gene: TRBV2

CDR3aa: CASSLWGGEGNEQFF
CDR3nt: TGTGCCAGCAGCTTATGGGGGGGCGAGGGAAATGAGCAGTTCTTC
d_gene: NA
abundance: NA
j_gene: TRBJ2-1
v_gene: TRBV7-8

CDR3aa: CASSIQQGNTEAFF
CDR3nt: TGTGCCAGCAGTATACAACAGGGGAACACTGAAGCTTTCTTT
d_gene: NA
abundance: NA
j_gene: TRBJ1-1
v_gene: TRBV25-1

CDR3aa: CASSYSLTGVPEAFF
CDR3nt: TGTGCCAGCAGTTACTCGTTGACAGGGGTTCCTGAAGCTTTCTTT
d_gene: TRBD1
abundance: NA
j_gene: TRBJ1-1
v_gene: TRBV6-6

CDR3aa: CASSVSGAQGRNEKLFF
CDR3nt: TGTGCCAGCAGCGTATCGGGGGCACAGGGGCGTAATGAAAAACTGTTTTTT
d_gene: TRBD1
abundance: NA
j_gene: TRBJ1-4
v_gene: TRBV9

CDR3aa: CASSQDSRAGDTQYF
CDR3nt: TGTGCCAGCAGCCAAGATAGTCGGGCGGGGGATACGCAGTATTTT
d_gene: NA
abundance: NA
j_gene: TRBJ2-3
v_gene: TRBV4-2

CDR3aa: CASSKTGTTEAFF
CDR3nt: TGTGCCAGCAGCAAGACAGGGACCACTGAAGCTTTCTTT
d_gene: TRBD1
abundance: NA
j_gene: TRBJ1-1
v_gene: TRBV5-6

CDR3aa: CASSLEGHPATDTQYF
CDR3nt: TGCGCCAGCAGCTTGGAGGGACACCCCGCCACAGATACGCAGTATTTT
d_gene: NA
abundance: NA
j_gene: TRBJ2-3
v_gene: TRBV5-1

CDR3aa: CASSLTRGNEQFF
CDR3nt: TGCGCCAGCAGCTTGACTCGGGGAAATGAGCAGTTCTTC
d_gene: NA
abundance: NA
j_gene: TRBJ2-1
v_gene: TRBV5-1

CDR3aa: CASSPLTRDTQYF
CDR3nt: TGTGCCAGCAGTCCCCTGACTCGGGATACGCAGTATTTT
d_gene: NA
abundance: NA
j_gene: TRBJ2-3
v_gene: TRBV28

CDR3aa: CASSTENPNTGELFF
CDR3nt: TGTGCCAGCAGCACTGAAAACCCCAACACCGGGGAGCTGTTTTTT
d_gene: NA
abundance: once
j_gene: TRBJ2-2
v_gene: TRBV9

CDR3aa: CASSEAGAVGELFF
CDR3nt: TGTGCCAGCAGTGAAGCTGGGGCAGTCGGGGAGCTGTTTTTT
d_gene: NA
abundance: few
j_gene: TRBJ2-2
v_gene: TRBV6-1

CDR3aa: CASSRQGGTGELFF
CDR3nt: TGTGCCAGCAGTAGACAGGGGGGCACCGGGGAGCTGTTTTTT
d_gene: TRBD1
abundance: NA
j_gene: TRBJ2-2
v_gene: TRBV6-2/TRBV6-3

CDR3aa: CSGWSWETQYF
CDR3nt: TGCAGTGGGTGGAGTTGGGAGACCCAGTACTTC
d_gene: NA
abundance: once
j_gene: TRBJ2-5
v_gene: TRBV20-1

CDR3aa: CASSRDTRNQPQHF
CDR3nt: TGTGCCAGCAGCAGGGACACTAGAAATCAGCCCCAGCATTTT
d_gene: NA
abundance: NA
j_gene: TRBJ1-5
v_gene: TRBV6-6

CDR3aa: CASSLVGGAGDTGELFF
CDR3nt: TGTGCCAGCAGCTTAGTGGGGGGGGCCGGCGACACCGGGGAGCTGTTTTTT
d_gene: NA
abundance: NA
j_gene: TRBJ2-2
v_gene: TRBV11-2

CDR3aa: CASSERRVGVGANVLTF
CDR3nt: TGTGCCAGCAGTGAACGTCGGGTAGGGGTCGGGGCCAACGTCCTGACTTTC
d_gene: NA
abundance: NA
j_gene: TRBJ2-6
v_gene: TRBV6-1

CDR3aa: CASSLGGAGAFGNTIYF
CDR3nt: TGTGCCAGCAGTTTAGGGGGAGCAGGGGCGTTTGGAAACACCATATATTTT
d_gene: NA
abundance: NA
j_gene: TRBJ1-3
v_gene: TRBV28

CDR3aa: CASSSWAGASSEAFF
CDR3nt: TGTGCCAGCAGCTCATGGGCGGGAGCTAGCAGTGAAGCTTTCTTT
d_gene: NA
abundance: NA
j_gene: TRBJ1-1
v_gene: TRBV7-9

CDR3aa: CASRGTGQSNYGYTF
CDR3nt: TGTGCCAGCAGGGGAACGGGACAGAGTAACTATGGCTACACCTTC
d_gene: TRBD1
abundance: NA
j_gene: TRBJ1-2
v_gene: TRBV6-5

CDR3aa: CASSIFGVSNYGYTF
CDR3nt: TGTGCCAGTAGTATCTTCGGGGTCTCTAACTATGGCTACACCTTC
d_gene: NA
abundance: NA
j_gene: TRBJ1-2
v_gene: TRBV19

CDR3aa: CASSFRRRIYEQYF
CDR3nt: TGTGCCAGCAGTTTTAGGCGCAGGATCTACGAGCAGTACTTC
d_gene: NA
abundance: NA
j_gene: TRBJ2-7
v_gene: TRBV28

CDR3aa: CATSVGGPPQETQYF
CDR3nt: TGTGCCACCAGTGTAGGGGGCCCCCCACAAGAGACCCAGTACTTC
d_gene: TRBD1
abundance: NA
j_gene: TRBJ2-5
v_gene: TRBV24-1

CDR3aa: CAVSPSGRQNYNEQFF
CDR3nt: TGTGCCGTCAGTCCTAGCGGGAGACAGAATTACAATGAGCAGTTCTTC
d_gene: TRBD2
abundance: NA
j_gene: TRBJ2-1
v_gene: TRBV24-1

CDR3aa: CASRAGTGEYQPQHF
CDR3nt: TGTGCCAGCAGAGCAGGGACAGGGGAATATCAGCCCCAGCATTTT
d_gene: TRBD1
abundance: NA
j_gene: TRBJ1-5
v_gene: TRBV27

CDR3aa: CASSEQIQETQYF
CDR3nt: TGTGCCAGCAGTGAACAGATCCAAGAGACCCAGTACTTC
d_gene: NA
abundance: NA
j_gene: TRBJ2-5
v_gene: TRBV2

CDR3aa: CASRSGGPVGEQYF
CDR3nt: TGTGCCAGTCGAAGCGGGGGCCCCGTGGGCGAGCAGTACTTC
d_gene: TRBD2
abundance: NA
j_gene: TRBJ2-7
v_gene: TRBV19